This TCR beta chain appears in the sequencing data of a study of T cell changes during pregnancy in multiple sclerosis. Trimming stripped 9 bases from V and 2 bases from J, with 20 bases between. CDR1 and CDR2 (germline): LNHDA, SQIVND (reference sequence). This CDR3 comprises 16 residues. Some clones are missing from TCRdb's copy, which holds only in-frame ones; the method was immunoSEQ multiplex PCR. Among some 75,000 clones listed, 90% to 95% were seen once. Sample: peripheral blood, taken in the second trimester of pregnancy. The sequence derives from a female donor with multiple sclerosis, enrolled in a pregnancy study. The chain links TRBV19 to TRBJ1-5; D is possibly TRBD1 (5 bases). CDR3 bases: TGTGCCAGCAGAATCACGGAGGGGTTAGGCAATCAGCCCCAGCATTTT. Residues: CASRITEGLGNQPQHF.